The next 8 T cell receptor beta chains were all read from a single sample in a study of tumor and adjacent non-tumor tissue in lung cancer (dated by TCRdb to between 2018 and 2020). The protocol used for the library was multiplex PCR. Sequencing relied on an Illumina HiSeq 2500. TCRbeta libraries were constructed through three rounds of nested PCR with primers (Table S4) according to protocols adapted from ARM-PCR. The public reads were reanalyzed by TCRdb: fastp trimming at Q25, MiXCR alignment, in-frame beta chains only. CDR3 protein duplicates are merged, each entry listing the most common genes and DNA. Within this sample are approximately 110,000 distinct CDR3 sequences, with approximately 71% of them counted one time only. 30% to 45% of the sample rests with the top ten. Bulk unsorted tissue served as the source for RNA extraction, and RNA quality was assessed using a NanoDrop ND-1000 and an Agilent 2100.

The source material was lung tumor tissue. The receptors derive from a woman in her fifties or sixties with non-small cell lung cancer.

This clonotype was observed many times. The chain links TRBV6-6 to TRBJ1-6; no firm D call. Germline values: CDR1 MNHNY, CDR2 SVGAGI (reference sequence). V lost 6 bases to trimming and J lost 3 bases, with 12 bases between them. CDR3 length: 15 residues. CDR3 amino acids: CASRPSDGYNSPLHF. The CDR3 DNA reads TGTGCCAGCAGGCCGTCAGACGGCTATAATTCACCCCTCCACTTT.

A word on this clonotype: A read error may produce the germline difference seen at one junction end. The V and J genes are TRBV11-2 and TRBJ2-7; no firm D call. Germline V gene lookup returns CDR1 SGHAT and CDR2 FQNNGV. The CDR3 extends over 12 amino acids. Here the CDR3 reads CASSVTGYWQYF. As DNA, the CDR3 is TGTGCTAGCAGCGTGACTGGGTACTGGCAGTACTTC.

A note on this clonotype: One end of the junction fails to match germline, which may point to a read error. The rearrangement uses TRBV6-2 or TRBV6-3 and TRBJ2-6; possible D gene TRBD2, 6 bases. CDR1 is MNHEY and CDR2 is SVGEGT in the germline V gene. The CDR3 extends over 16 amino acids. The CDR3 region is CASSPTTSTGAYVLTF. In DNA form, the CDR3 reads TGTGCCAGCAGCCCAACAACTAGCACTGGGGCCTACGTCCTGACTTTC.

About this clonotype itself: Since a much larger clone is just one base distant, this may be a read error. This sequence joins TRBV6-1 and TRBJ1-1; D is ambiguous. V was clipped by 2 bases and J by 8 bases, with 18 bases between them. Per germline, CDR1 MNHNS and CDR2 SASEGT. The CDR3 contains 15 residues. CDR3: CASSELIQKLREAFF. CDR3 nucleotides: TGTGCCAGCAGTGAATTAATACAGAAACTTCGGGAAGCTTTCTTT.

Notes on this clonotype: Possible read error: a much larger clone is one base away. The chain links TRBV20-1 to TRBJ2-7, with 10 bases matching TRBD2. The ends lost 0 bases at V and 4 bases at J; junction bases unmatched: 18. Germline values: CDR1 DFQATT, CDR2 SNEGSKA (reference sequence). This CDR3 spans 19 amino acids. The CDR3 reads CSARDQQSGRAGIGYEQYF. CDR3 sequence (DNA): TGCAGTGCTAGAGATCAGCAAAGCGGGAGGGCCGGTATTGGGTACGAGCAGTACTTC.

The chain carries TRBV6-1 and TRBJ2-7; 9 bases map to TRBD1. The junction had 15 bases not matched to a gene; V was cut back by 8 bases and J by 10 bases. This CDR3 has 14 amino acids. CDR1 and CDR2 (germline): MNHNS, SASEGT. Here the CDR3 reads CASGGQDRGPEQYF. CDR3 bases: TGTGCCAGCGGTGGGCAGGACAGGGGACCCGAACAGTACTTC.

With respect to this clonotype: The missing conserved phenylalanine or tryptophan at the end of this CDR3 makes a read error likely. V gene TRBV5-5 combines with J gene TRBJ2-1, with a tentative D call TRBD2 (7 bases). CDR1 is SGHKS and CDR2 is YYEKEE in the germline V gene (reference sequence). There are 15 residues in the CDR3. The DNA for the CDR3 is TGTACCAGCAGGCTTGGACTAGAGGGGGGCAATGAGCAGTTCCTC. Protein product: CTSRLGLEGGNEQFL.

This rearrangement joins TRBV5-5 to TRBJ1-2; 9 positions agree with TRBD1. V dropped 10 bases and J dropped 7; count of bases not matched to a gene: 17. The CDR3 runs 15 residues. Per germline, CDR1 SGHKS and CDR2 YYEKEE (reference sequence). This chain's CDR3 is CAGNLGLQGALGYTF. The CDR3, as DNA: TGTGCCGGCAACTTGGGGCTACAGGGGGCACTTGGCTACACCTTC.